What follows are 25 T cell receptor beta chains derived from one specimen sequenced in a study of T-cell memory formation after mild COVID-19. TCRdb independently ran MiXCR on the 5' RACE reads; one entry per CDR3 protein. Altogether 95,000 to 120,000 distinct CDR3 sequences are present, around 17% being singletons, with the ten largest covering less than 6.5%. Sequenced sample: PBMCs or a T cell subset sorted from them (not recorded which). All receptors derive from a man in his late teens or twenties who had mild COVID-19 (a few samples of this study predate the infection). Cell type and time point are not known.

This clonotype is a singleton in its sample. This rearrangement joins TRBV21-1 to TRBJ2-2; the table's D call of TRBD1 was not tested on the DNA. TRBV21-1 is listed as a pseudogene. The CDR3 contains 14 residues. The CDR3 region has the DNA TGTGCCAGCAGCACAGGGGGGTACACCGGGGAGCTGTTTTTT. This translates into CASSTGGYTGELFF.

This clonotype has more than one count but fewer than ten. The rearrangement joins TRBV7-2 to TRBJ2-3, with D tentatively TRBD2 (7 bases). Trimming removed 4 bases from V and 3 bases from J, with 11 bases in between. Per the germline V gene, CDR1 is SGHTA and CDR2 is FQGNSA. This CDR3 has 14 residues. The CDR3 nucleotides read TGTGCCAGCAGCTGGGGGGGCCGGACAGATACGCAGTATTTT. This encodes CASSWGGRTDTQYF.

The rearrangement links TRBV7-3 to TRBJ1-1; D is ambiguous. Germline V gene lookup returns CDR1 SGHTA and CDR2 FQGTGA. The V and J ends lost 5 bases and 1 base respectively, with 8 bases between them. The CDR3 covers 13 residues. The CDR3 sequence: CASSEGENTEAFF. As DNA, the CDR3 is TGTGCCAGCAGCGAAGGAGAGAACACTGAAGCTTTCTTT.

The chain carries TRBV9 and TRBJ2-3; weak D call: TRBD1 (7 bases). Deletions cut 0 bases from V and 0 bases from J, with 11 bases between. Per germline, CDR1 SGDLS and CDR2 YYNGEE. The CDR3 contains 16 residues. The CDR3 region is CASSVAGGPSTDTQYF. The CDR3 nucleotides are TGTGCCAGCAGCGTAGCAGGGGGGCCAAGCACAGATACGCAGTATTTT.

The CDR3 sequence: CASSPSLTGSGTDTQYF. The DNA for the CDR3 is TGTGCCAGCAGCCCTAGCCTTACGGGTAGCGGCACAGATACGCAGTATTTT. The chain carries TRBV11-2 and TRBJ2-3; TRBD2 might be the D (5 bases). V was clipped by 5 bases and J by 1 base, with 19 bases between them. This CDR3 spans 17 amino acids. Germline V gives CDR1 SGHAT, CDR2 FQNNGV.

This chain links TRBV7-9 with TRBJ2-3, with D possibly TRBD1 on 5 matching bases. Between the trimmed V and J ends, which lost 4 bases and 2 bases, there was a span of 13 bases. The CDR3 length is 15 residues. Germline V gene lookup returns CDR1 SEHNR and CDR2 FQNEAQ (reference sequence). The CDR3 spells CASSSPDSHTDTQYF. The CDR3 DNA follows: TGTGCCAGCAGCTCCCCAGACAGCCACACAGATACGCAGTATTTT.

This clonotype has only a few counts. The rearrangement links TRBV2 to TRBJ1-1; D call uncertain. Germline CDR1 reads SNHLY; CDR2 reads FYNNEI. The CDR3 totals 13 residues. Trimming left V 4 bases short and J 0 bases short, with 6 bases between. The CDR3 sequence: CASSGELNTEAFF. The CDR3 coding sequence is TGTGCCAGCAGTGGAGAATTGAACACTGAAGCTTTCTTT.

V gene TRBV5-1 combines with J gene TRBJ2-3; D remains ambiguous. Trimming stripped 0 bases from V and 4 bases from J, with 9 bases between. This CDR3 spans 14 amino acids. Per the germline V gene, CDR1 is SGHRS and CDR2 is YFSETQ. Written as DNA, the CDR3 is TGCGCCAGCAGCTTGGATTCAGCGCCAGATACGCAGTATTTT. This translates into CASSLDSAPDTQYF.

The J gene is TRBJ1-2, the V gene TRBV4-1; D is unresolved. In germline, CDR1 is MGHRA, CDR2 YSYEKL. The CDR3 runs to 15 residues. V was trimmed by 6 bases and J by 3 bases, leaving 17 bases between them. The CDR3 region has the DNA TGCGCCAGCAGACGCATCCGGGGTTCAGACTATGGCTACACCTTC. This sequence encodes CASRRIRGSDYGYTF.

The chain uses TRBV7-9 and TRBJ1-2; D not resolved. There are 13 residues in the CDR3. Per the germline V gene, CDR1 is SEHNR and CDR2 is FQNEAQ (reference sequence). The V end lost 2 bases, the J end lost 8 bases, and 12 bases lay between the germline ends. CDR3 sequence: CASSLPRSEGYTF. As DNA, the CDR3 is TGTGCCAGCAGCTTACCGCGGTCGGAAGGCTACACCTTC.

The chain has TRBV4-1 and TRBJ2-3; no definite D call. Trimming pared 1 base from V and 4 bases from J, leaving 3 bases between. The length of the CDR3 is 12 residues. Germline V lookup: CDR1 MGHRA, CDR2 YSYEKL. The CDR3 is CASSQVSDTQYF. The CDR3 DNA reads as TGCGCCAGCAGCCAAGTCTCAGATACGCAGTATTTT.

This chain connects TRBV5-8 to TRBJ1-5; the D is unclear. Germline lookup yields CDR1 SGHTS and CDR2 YDEGEE. V was clipped by 0 bases and J by 7 bases, with 2 bases between them. The CDR3 is 11 amino acids. CDR3 nucleotides: TGTGCCAGCAGCTTGGTCCAGCCCCAGCATTTT. Amino acids: CASSLVQPQHF.

This clonotype was picked up a small number of times. The chain uses TRBV6-5 and TRBJ1-6; the D gene is possibly TRBD1 (6 bases). The CDR3 loop spans 16 amino acids. V lost 6 bases to trimming and J lost 3 bases, with 15 bases between them. The germline CDR1 and CDR2 sequences are MNHEY and SVGAGI. The CDR3 sequence: CASSTQGPLYNSPLHF. The CDR3 DNA reads TGTGCCAGCAGCACCCAGGGGCCCCTCTATAATTCACCCCTCCACTTT.

The chain combines TRBV11-2 with TRBJ2-5; 10 positions agree with TRBD1. The CDR3 consists of 15 residues. V shed 4 bases and J 7 bases; nucleotides not matched to a gene: 9. The germline CDR1 and CDR2 sequences are SGHAT and FQNNGV. The DNA for the CDR3 is TGTGCCAGCAGCTCAGACAGGGGGCCTTTATTGACCCAGTACTTC. This sequence encodes CASSSDRGPLLTQYF.

The chain links TRBV28 to TRBJ1-6; D unresolved. The CDR3 has 12 amino acids. CDR1 is MDHEN and CDR2 is SYDVKM in the germline V gene. Trimming shortened V by 8 bases and J by 5 bases, and 7 bases separated the two germline ends. The CDR3 loop is CASGGNNSPLHF. For the CDR3, the DNA is TGTGCCAGCGGCGGGAATAATTCACCCCTCCACTTT.

This clonotype has only a few counts. The J gene is TRBJ2-3, the V gene TRBV11-2; TRBD1 matches at 9 bases. Germline V gene lookup returns CDR1 SGHAT and CDR2 FQNNGV. CDR3 length: 16 amino acids. Trimming cost V 6 bases and J 2 bases; bases outside gene matches: 9. CDR3 sequence reads: CASRPNRGPYTDTQYF. CDR3 in DNA: TGTGCCAGCAGACCCAACAGGGGGCCATACACAGATACGCAGTATTTT.

This sequence joins TRBV7-9 and TRBJ2-2; perhaps TRBD2 as D (6 bases). The germline CDR1 and CDR2 sequences are SEHNR and FQNEAQ (reference sequence). The CDR3 is made up of 15 amino acids. With 5 bases removed from V and 5 bases from J, the gap between germline ends came to 15 bases. The CDR3 protein is CASSRDSPRTGELFF. In DNA form, the CDR3 reads TGTGCCAGCAGCCGGGACTCCCCTCGAACCGGGGAGCTGTTTTTT.

The genes are TRBV5-4 and TRBJ2-5; TRBD2 agrees at 7 bases. This CDR3 has 13 amino acids. V lost 1 base and J lost 4; bases outside the gene matches: 1. Germline lookup yields CDR1 SGHNT and CDR2 YYREEE (reference sequence). The CDR3 spells CASSLPGGETQYF. The CDR3 coding sequence is TGTGCCAGCAGCTTGCCGGGAGGAGAGACCCAGTACTTC.

This clonotype was seen only a few times. The chain employs TRBV12-5 and TRBJ2-3; D is unresolved. V was trimmed by 1 base and J by 2 bases, leaving 4 bases between them. CDR3 length: 13 amino acids. The germline V gene encodes CDR1 LGHNT and CDR2 FRNRAP. The CDR3: CASGLGLTDTQYF. The CDR3 DNA follows: TGTGCTAGTGGTTTGGGACTCACAGATACGCAGTATTTT.

This clonotype turned up a few times. The genes are TRBV5-6 and TRBJ2-7, with 9 bases aligning to TRBD1. CDR1 is SGHDT and CDR2 is YYEEEE in the germline V gene. The length of the CDR3 is 13 residues. The V and J ends lost 2 bases and 5 bases, in that order; junction bases with no gene match: 2. The CDR3 nucleotides read TGTGCCAGCAGCTTACACAGGGGGCACGAGCAGTACGTC. Protein: CASSLHRGHEQYV.

This clonotype was seen only a few times. The chain is built from TRBV12-3 or TRBV12-4 and TRBJ2-5; D is possibly TRBD2 (6 bases). V was trimmed by 0 bases and J by 3 bases, leaving 14 bases between them. The CDR3 sequence is 16 residues long. This CDR3 is CASSLAAGTPKETQYF. CDR3 nucleotides: TGTGCCAGCAGTTTAGCGGCCGGGACTCCAAAAGAGACCCAGTACTTC.

This clonotype was counted at least ten times. The chain has TRBV4-1 and TRBJ2-7; 7 nucleotides agree with TRBD1. J lost 4 bases, V lost 4 bases, and 4 bases had no gene match. The germline V gene has CDR1 MGHRA and CDR2 YSYEKL. The CDR3 consists of 13 residues. In DNA form, the CDR3 reads TGCGCCAGCAGCCGACTACAGGGGTACGAGCAGTACTTC. This encodes CASSRLQGYEQYF.

This clonotype was seen more than once but under ten times. The chain carries TRBV28 and TRBJ2-2, with TRBD2 matching over 7 bases. The length of the CDR3 is 15 residues. Germline V gene sequence: CDR1 MDHEN, CDR2 SYDVKM. V dropped 6 bases and J dropped 0; count of bases not matched to a gene: 4. The CDR3 DNA is TGTGCCAGCAGCCGCACTAGCGCGAACACCGGGGAGCTGTTTTTT. This translates into CASSRTSANTGELFF.

The gene calls are TRBV20-1 and TRBJ1-2; D may be TRBD1 (5 bases). The V and J ends lost 0 bases and 4 bases respectively, with 9 bases between them. Germline CDR1 DFQATT, CDR2 SNEGSKA (reference sequence). The CDR3 contains 13 residues. The CDR3 nucleotides read TGCAGTGCTAGAGATTACAGGCTCTATGGCTACACCTTC. It encodes CSARDYRLYGYTF.

The sample holds a few counts of this clonotype. This sequence joins TRBV6-5 and TRBJ2-3, with D possibly being TRBD1 (5 bases). The CDR3 is 14 residues long. Trimming shortened V by 5 bases and J by 2 bases, and 11 bases separated the two germline ends. The germline gives CDR1 MNHEY, CDR2 SVGAGI. The CDR3 sequence: CASSLRQTTDTQYF. CDR3 nucleotide sequence: TGTGCCAGCAGTCTACGACAGACCACAGATACGCAGTATTTT.